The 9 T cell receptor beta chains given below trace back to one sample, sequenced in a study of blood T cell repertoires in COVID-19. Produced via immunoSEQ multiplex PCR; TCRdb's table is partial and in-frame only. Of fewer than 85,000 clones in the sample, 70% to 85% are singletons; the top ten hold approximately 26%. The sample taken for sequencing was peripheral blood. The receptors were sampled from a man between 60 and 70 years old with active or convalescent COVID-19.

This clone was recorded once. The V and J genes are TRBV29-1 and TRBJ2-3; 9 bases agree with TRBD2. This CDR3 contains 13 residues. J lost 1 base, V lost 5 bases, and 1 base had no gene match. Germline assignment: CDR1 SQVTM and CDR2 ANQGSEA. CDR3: CSVLAGGTDTQYF. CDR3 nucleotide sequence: TGCAGCGTTTTAGCGGGGGGCACAGATACGCAGTATTTT.

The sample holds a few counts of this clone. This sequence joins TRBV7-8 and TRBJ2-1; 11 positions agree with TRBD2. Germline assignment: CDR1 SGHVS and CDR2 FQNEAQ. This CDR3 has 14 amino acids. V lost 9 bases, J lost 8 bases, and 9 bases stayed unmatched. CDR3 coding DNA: TGTGCCAGTTTACTAGCGGGGGCCTTTGATGAGCAGTTCTTC. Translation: CASLLAGAFDEQFF.

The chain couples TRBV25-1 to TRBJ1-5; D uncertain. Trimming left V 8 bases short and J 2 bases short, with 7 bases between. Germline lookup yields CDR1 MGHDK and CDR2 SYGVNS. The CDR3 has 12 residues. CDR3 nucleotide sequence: TGTGCCAGCCGAGAAGGCAATCAGCCCCAGCATTTT. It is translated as CASREGNQPQHF. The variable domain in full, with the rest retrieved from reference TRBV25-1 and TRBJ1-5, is EADIYQTPRYLVIGTGKKITLECSQTMGHDKMYWYQQDPGMELHLIHYSYGVNSTEKGDLSSESTVSRIRTEHFPLTLESARPSHTSQYLCASREGNQPQHFGDGTRLSIL.

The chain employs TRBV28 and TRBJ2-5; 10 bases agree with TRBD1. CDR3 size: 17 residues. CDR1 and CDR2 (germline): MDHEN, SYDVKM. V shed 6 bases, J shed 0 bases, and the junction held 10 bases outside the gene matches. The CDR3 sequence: CASSRDRGHLYQETQYF. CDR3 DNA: TGTGCCAGCAGCCGGGACAGGGGACATCTTTACCAAGAGACCCAGTACTTC.

The CDR3 sequence: CASSLYVRGGGGELFF. Here the CDR3 DNA reads TGTGCCAGCAGCTTGTATGTGAGGGGAGGTGGCGGGGAGCTGTTTTTT. V usage is TRBV5-4 and J usage is TRBJ2-2; possible D gene TRBD2, 6 bases. Trimming left V 1 base short and J 7 bases short, with 17 bases between. CDR1 and CDR2 (germline): SGHNT, YYREEE (reference sequence). This CDR3 region has 16 residues.

CDR3 sequence reads: CASSPPGVETQYF. In nucleotides, the CDR3 is TGCGCCAGCAGCCCCCCCGGGGTAGAGACCCAGTACTTC. This rearrangement joins TRBV5-1 to TRBJ2-5, with D possibly TRBD2 on 5 matching bases. The length of the CDR3 is 13 residues. Germline-derived CDR1 and CDR2 are SGHRS and YFSETQ. Trimming left V 4 bases short and J 4 bases short, with 11 bases between.

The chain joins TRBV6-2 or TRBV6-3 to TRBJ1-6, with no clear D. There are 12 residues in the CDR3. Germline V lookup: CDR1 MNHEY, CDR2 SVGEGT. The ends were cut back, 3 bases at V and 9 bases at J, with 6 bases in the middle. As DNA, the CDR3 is TGTGCCAGCAGTTATCTCAGTTCACCCCTCCACTTT. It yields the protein CASSYLSSPLHF.

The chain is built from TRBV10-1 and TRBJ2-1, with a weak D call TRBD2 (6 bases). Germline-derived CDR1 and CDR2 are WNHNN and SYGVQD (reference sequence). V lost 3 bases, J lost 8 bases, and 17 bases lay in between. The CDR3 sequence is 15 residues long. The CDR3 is CASSDQTPPGDEQFF. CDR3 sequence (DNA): TGCGCCAGCAGTGATCAGACTCCGCCGGGGGATGAGCAGTTCTTC.

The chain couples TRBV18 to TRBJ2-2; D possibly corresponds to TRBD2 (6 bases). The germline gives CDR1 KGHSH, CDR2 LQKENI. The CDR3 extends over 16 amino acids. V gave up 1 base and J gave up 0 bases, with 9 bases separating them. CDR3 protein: CASSPLGGTNTGELFF. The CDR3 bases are TGTGCCAGCTCACCACTCGGCGGGACGAACACCGGGGAGCTGTTTTTT.